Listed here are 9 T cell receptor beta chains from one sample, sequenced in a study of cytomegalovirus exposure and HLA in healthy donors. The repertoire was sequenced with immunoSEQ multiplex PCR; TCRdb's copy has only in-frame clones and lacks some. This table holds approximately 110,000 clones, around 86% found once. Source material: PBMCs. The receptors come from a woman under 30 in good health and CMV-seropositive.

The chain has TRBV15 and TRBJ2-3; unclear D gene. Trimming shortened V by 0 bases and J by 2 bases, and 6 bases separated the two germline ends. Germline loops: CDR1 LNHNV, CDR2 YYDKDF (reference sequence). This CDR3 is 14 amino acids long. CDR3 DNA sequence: TGTGCCACCAGCAGAGATCCTTCCACAGATACGCAGTATTTT. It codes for CATSRDPSTDTQYF.

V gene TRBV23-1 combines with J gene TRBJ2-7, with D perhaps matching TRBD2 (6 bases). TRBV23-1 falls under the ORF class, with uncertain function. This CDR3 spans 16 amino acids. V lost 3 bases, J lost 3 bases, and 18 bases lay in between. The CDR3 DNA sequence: TGCGCCAGCAGTCATTCGCGGACTACCGACATCTACGAGCAGTACTTC. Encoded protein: CASSHSRTTDIYEQYF.

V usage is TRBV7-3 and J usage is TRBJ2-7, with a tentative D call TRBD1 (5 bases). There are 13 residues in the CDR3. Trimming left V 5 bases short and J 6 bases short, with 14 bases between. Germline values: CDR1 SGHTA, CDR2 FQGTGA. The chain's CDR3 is CASSPGPDAEQYF. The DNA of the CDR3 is TGTGCCAGCAGCCCAGGGCCTGATGCCGAGCAGTACTTC. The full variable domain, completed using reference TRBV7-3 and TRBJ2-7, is GAGVSQTPSNKVTEKGKYVELRCDPISGHTALYWYRQSLGQGPEFLIYFQGTGAADDSGLPNDRFFAVRPEGSVSTLKIQRTERGDSAVYLCASSPGPDAEQYFGPGTRLTVT.

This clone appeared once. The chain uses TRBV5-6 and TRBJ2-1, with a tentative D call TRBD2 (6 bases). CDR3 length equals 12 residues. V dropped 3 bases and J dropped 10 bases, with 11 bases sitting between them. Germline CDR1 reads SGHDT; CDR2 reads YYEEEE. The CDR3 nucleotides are TGTGCCAGCAGCTGGGACGGGGGAGAGCAGTTCTTC. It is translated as CASSWDGGEQFF.

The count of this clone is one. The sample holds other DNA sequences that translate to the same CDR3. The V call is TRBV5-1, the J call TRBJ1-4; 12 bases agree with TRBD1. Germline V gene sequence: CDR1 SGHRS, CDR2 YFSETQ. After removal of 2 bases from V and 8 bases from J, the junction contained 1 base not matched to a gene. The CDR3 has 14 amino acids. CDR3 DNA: TGCGCCAGCAGCTTCGGGACAGGGGGCGAAAAACTGTTTTTT. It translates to CASSFGTGGEKLFF.

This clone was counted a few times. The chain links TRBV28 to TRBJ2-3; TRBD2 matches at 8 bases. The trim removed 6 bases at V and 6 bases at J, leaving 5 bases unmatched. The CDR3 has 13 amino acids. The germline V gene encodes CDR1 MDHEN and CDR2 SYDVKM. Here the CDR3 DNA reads TGTGCCAGCAGCCCCGGGGGGGTGGATACGCAGTATTTT. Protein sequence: CASSPGGVDTQYF.

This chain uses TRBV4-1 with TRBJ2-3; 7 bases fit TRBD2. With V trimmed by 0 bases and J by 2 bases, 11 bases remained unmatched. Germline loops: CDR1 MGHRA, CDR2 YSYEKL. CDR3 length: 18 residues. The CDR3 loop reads CASSQDGAGGSYTDTQYF. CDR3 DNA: TGCGCCAGCAGCCAAGATGGGGCGGGCGGGAGCTACACAGATACGCAGTATTTT.

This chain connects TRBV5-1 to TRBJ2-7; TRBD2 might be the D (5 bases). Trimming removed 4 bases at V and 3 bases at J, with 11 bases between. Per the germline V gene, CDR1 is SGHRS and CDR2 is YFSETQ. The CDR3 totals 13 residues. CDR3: CASSTGKLYEQYF. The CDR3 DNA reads TGCGCCAGCAGCACCGGGAAACTCTACGAGCAGTACTTC.

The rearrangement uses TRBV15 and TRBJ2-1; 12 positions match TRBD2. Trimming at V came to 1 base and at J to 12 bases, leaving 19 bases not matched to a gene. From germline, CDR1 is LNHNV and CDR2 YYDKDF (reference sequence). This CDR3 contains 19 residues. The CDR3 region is CATSRGPPRTSGNIGVQFF. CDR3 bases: TGTGCCACCAGCAGAGGTCCACCGAGGACTAGCGGGAATATCGGGGTGCAGTTCTTC.